Listed below are T cell receptor beta chains from one sample, sequenced in a study of T cell responses to AZD1222 COVID-19 vaccine. Some clones are missing from TCRdb's copy, which holds only in-frame ones; the method was immunoSEQ multiplex PCR. The sample yields about 100,000 clones, about 92% seen once. Sequencing used peripheral blood, obtained on day 0 of MenACWY control vaccination. Every receptor here comes from an adult in good health. Both conserved end residues are part of each CDR3. The order of the fields is clone size, D gene, J gene, V gene, CDR3 protein, CDR3 DNA. The D gene is left open where the match is weak. Rows may omit the clone size; those that give it use once, few, many or a size class.

>-|TRBD1|TRBJ1-5|TRBV19
CASSFAGGNRPQPQHF
TGTGCCAGTAGTTTCGCAGGGGGGAATCGTCCTCAGCCCCAGCATTTT
>-|TRBD1|TRBJ2-7|TRBV5-5
CASDRGAQWSYEQYF
TGTGCCAGCGACAGGGGGGCCCAGTGGAGCTACGAGCAGTACTTC
>-|-|TRBJ2-2|TRBV27
CASSFVGAGTGELFF
TGTGCCAGCAGTTTCGTGGGGGCCGGTACCGGGGAGCTGTTTTTT
>-|-|TRBJ1-1|TRBV28
CASGREAFF
TGTGCCAGCGGGCGAGAAGCTTTCTTT
>-|TRBD2|TRBJ2-1|TRBV11-2
CASSLGAGGPNEQFF
TGTGCCAGCAGCTTAGGAGCGGGGGGCCCAAATGAGCAGTTCTTC
>-|TRBD1|TRBJ1-2|TRBV2
CASSATGGYGYTF
TGTGCCAGCAGCGCGACAGGGGGCTATGGCTACACCTTC
>-|-|TRBJ2-5|TRBV7-6
CASSLSYGGGVQETQYF
TGTGCCAGCAGCTTAAGTTACGGAGGGGGAGTCCAAGAGACCCAGTACTTC
>-|-|TRBJ1-3|TRBV5-1
CASSGTQGEGNTIYF
TGCGCCAGCAGCGGAACCCAGGGAGAAGGAAACACCATATATTTT
>-|-|TRBJ1-4|TRBV5-4
CASSLGDGGGEKLFF
TGTGCCAGCAGCTTGGGGGACGGTGGCGGAGAAAAACTGTTTTTT
>-|TRBD1|TRBJ1-3|TRBV2
CASSGGGGGNTIYF
TGTGCCAGCAGTGGAGGGGGCGGTGGAAACACCATATATTTT
>-|-|TRBJ1-5|TRBV24-1
CATSDLNAYSNQPQHF
TGTGCCACCAGTGATTTAAACGCCTATAGCAATCAGCCCCAGCATTTT
>-|-|TRBJ2-7|TRBV4-3
CASSQDPGTYEQYF
TGCGCCAGCAGCCAAGATCCGGGGACCTACGAGCAGTACTTC
>few|TRBD1|TRBJ1-1|TRBV2
CARGRQGGTEAFF
TGTGCCAGAGGAAGACAGGGAGGCACTGAAGCTTTCTTT
>-|TRBD1|TRBJ1-2|TRBV5-1
CASSPGQGGGYTF
TGCGCCAGCAGCCCAGGACAGGGGGGTGGCTACACCTTC
>-|-|TRBJ2-7|TRBV27
CASRSGASYEQYF
TGTGCCAGCAGGTCGGGTGCCTCCTACGAGCAGTACTTC
>-|TRBD2|TRBJ2-5|TRBV7-2
CASSWSGGQKTQYF
TGTGCCAGCAGCTGGAGCGGGGGGCAGAAGACCCAGTACTTC
>-|TRBD2|TRBJ2-1|TRBV29-1
CSAGRTSGGNEQFF
TGCAGCGCTGGCAGGACTAGCGGGGGCAATGAGCAGTTCTTC
>once|-|TRBJ2-7|TRBV7-6
CASSLSDTYEQYF
TGTGCCAGCAGCTTATCAGATACCTACGAGCAGTACTTC
>-|-|TRBJ1-3|TRBV10-3
CAAMGPSGNTIYF
TGTGCCGCCATGGGACCCTCTGGAAACACCATATATTTT
>-|TRBD2|TRBJ2-5|TRBV5-6
CATGTTPGTQYF
TGTGCTACCGGGACTACCCCCGGGACCCAGTACTTC
>-|-|TRBJ2-7|TRBV5-1
CASSLTGGDEQYF
TGCGCCAGCAGCTTGACAGGAGGCGACGAGCAGTACTTC
>-|-|TRBJ1-1|TRBV6-5
CASREGTQNTEAFF
TGTGCCAGCAGGGAGGGGACCCAGAACACTGAAGCTTTCTTT
>-|-|TRBJ2-2|TRBV2
CASRGQVLTGELFF
TGTGCCAGCAGAGGGCAGGTATTGACCGGGGAGCTGTTTTTT
>-|-|TRBJ2-5|TRBV9
CASSVRAGLQETQYF
TGTGCCAGCAGCGTAAGGGCAGGCCTCCAAGAGACCCAGTACTTC
>-|-|TRBJ2-2|TRBV12-2
CASRELTGELFF
TGTGCAAGTCGAGAATTAACCGGGGAGCTGTTTTTT
>-|TRBD1|TRBJ1-4|TRBV25-1
CASHGTAGEKLFF
TGTGCCAGCCACGGGACAGCTGGAGAAAAACTGTTTTTT
>once|TRBD1|TRBJ2-1|TRBV9
CASSVGDSRGNEQFF
TGTGCCAGCAGCGTAGGGGACAGTCGAGGGAATGAGCAGTTCTTC
>-|TRBD1|TRBJ1-6|TRBV12-5
CASGLALRWDRASSYNSPLHF
TGTGCTAGTGGTTTGGCCCTCAGATGGGACAGGGCGTCCTCCTATAATTCACCCCTCCACTTT
>-|-|TRBJ1-1|TRBV29-1
CSVERGGVNTEAFF
TGCAGCGTTGAACGGGGTGGTGTAAACACTGAAGCTTTCTTT
>-|-|TRBJ2-7|TRBV28
CASIPTGSLGYEQYF
TGTGCCAGCATCCCAACAGGGAGTTTGGGCTACGAGCAGTACTTC
>-|-|TRBJ2-3|TRBV25-1
CASSEYKSSTDTQYF
TGTGCCAGCAGTGAATACAAATCGAGCACAGATACGCAGTATTTT